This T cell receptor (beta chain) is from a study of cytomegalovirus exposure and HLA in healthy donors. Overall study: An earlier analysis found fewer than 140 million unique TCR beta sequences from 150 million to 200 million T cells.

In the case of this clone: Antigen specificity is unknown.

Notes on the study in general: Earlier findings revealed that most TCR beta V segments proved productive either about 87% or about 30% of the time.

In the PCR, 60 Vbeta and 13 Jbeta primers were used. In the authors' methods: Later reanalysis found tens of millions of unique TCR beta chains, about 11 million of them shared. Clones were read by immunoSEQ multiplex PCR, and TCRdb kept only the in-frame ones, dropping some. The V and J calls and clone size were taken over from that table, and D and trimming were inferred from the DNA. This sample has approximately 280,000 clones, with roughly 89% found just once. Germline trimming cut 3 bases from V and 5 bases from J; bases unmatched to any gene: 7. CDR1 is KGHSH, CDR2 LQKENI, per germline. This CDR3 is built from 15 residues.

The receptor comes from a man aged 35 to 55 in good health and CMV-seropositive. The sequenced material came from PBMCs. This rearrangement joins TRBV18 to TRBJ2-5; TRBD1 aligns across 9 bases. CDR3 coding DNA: TGTGCCAGCTCACCTAAGGACAGGGGTGGTGAGACCCAGTACTTC. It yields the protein CASSPKDRGGETQYF.